The TCR beta chain under discussion was sequenced for a study of CD8 T cells in ankylosing spondylitis. Ten or more counts support this clonotype. Its antigen is undetermined. The trim removed 5 bases at V and 8 bases at J, leaving 7 bases unmatched. The CDR3 has 13 amino acids. Germline assignment: CDR1 DFQATT and CDR2 SNEGSKA (reference sequence). MiXCR was run by TCRdb on the 5' RACE reads, yielding one entry per CDR3 protein. Among about 90,000 distinct CDR3 sequences listed, roughly 9% were seen once. Study-level results: CD8+ cells made up the disease-linked clones, which were relatively rare in peripheral blood. Among TCR beta sequences, a motif of about 8 highly homologous variants appeared characteristic of ankylosing spondylitis blood. As reported, disease-linked clones showed significant enrichment in matched ankylosing spondylitis synovial fluid.

The V gene is TRBV20-1, the J gene TRBJ2-1, with TRBD2 identical over 9 bases. Sequencing was carried out using blood, either unsorted or a sorted T cell fraction (not recorded which). The receptor's source is a male donor with ankylosing spondylitis. The CDR3 DNA follows: TGCAGTGCTTATAGCGGGAGTTTTGATGAGCAGTTCTTC. Its translation: CSAYSGSFDEQFF.